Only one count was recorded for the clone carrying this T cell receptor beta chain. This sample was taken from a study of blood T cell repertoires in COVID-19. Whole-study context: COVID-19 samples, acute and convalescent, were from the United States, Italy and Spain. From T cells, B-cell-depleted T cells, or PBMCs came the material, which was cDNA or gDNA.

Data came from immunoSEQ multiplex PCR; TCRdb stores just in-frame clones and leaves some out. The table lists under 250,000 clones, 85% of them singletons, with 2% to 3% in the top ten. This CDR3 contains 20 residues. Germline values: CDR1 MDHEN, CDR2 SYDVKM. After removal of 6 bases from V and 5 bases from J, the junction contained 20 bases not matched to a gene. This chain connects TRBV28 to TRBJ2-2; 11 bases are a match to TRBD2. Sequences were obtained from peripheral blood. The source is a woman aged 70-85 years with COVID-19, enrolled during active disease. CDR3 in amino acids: CASSLSPGTSGPLSTGELFF. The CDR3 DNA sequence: TGTGCCAGCAGCCTTAGCCCGGGGACTAGCGGACCTCTTTCTACCGGGGAGCTGTTTTTT.